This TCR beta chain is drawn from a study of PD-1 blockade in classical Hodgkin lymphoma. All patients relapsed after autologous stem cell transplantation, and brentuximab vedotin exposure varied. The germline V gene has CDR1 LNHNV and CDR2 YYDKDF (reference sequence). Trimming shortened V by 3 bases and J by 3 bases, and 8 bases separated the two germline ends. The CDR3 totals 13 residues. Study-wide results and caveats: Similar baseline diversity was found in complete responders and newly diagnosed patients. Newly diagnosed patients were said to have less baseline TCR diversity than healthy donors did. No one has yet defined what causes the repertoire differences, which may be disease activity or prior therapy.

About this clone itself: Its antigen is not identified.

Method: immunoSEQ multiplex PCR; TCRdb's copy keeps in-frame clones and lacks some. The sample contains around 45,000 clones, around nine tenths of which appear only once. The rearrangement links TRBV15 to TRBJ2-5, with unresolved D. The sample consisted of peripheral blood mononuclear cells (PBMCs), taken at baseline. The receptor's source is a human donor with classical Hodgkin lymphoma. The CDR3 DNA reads TGTGCCACCAGCAGGGAAGGAAAAGAGACCCAGTACTTC. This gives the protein CATSREGKETQYF.